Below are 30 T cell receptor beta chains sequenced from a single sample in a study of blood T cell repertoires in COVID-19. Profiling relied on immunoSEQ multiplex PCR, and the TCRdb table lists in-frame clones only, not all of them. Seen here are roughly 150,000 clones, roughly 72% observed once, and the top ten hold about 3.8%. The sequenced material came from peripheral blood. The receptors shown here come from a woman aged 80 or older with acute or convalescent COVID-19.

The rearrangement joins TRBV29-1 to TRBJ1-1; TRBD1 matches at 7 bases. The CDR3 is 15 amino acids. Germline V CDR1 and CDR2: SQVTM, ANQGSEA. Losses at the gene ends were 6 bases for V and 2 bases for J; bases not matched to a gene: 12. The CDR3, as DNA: TGCAGCGTCCGACGGACCGGGACAGTAAACACTGAAGCTTTCTTT. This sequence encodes CSVRRTGTVNTEAFF.

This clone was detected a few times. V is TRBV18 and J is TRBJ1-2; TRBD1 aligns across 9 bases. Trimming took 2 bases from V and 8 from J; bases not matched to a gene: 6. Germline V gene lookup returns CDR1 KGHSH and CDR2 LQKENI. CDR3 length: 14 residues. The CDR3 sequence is CASSPARQGEGYTF. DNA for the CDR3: TGTGCCAGCTCACCAGCCCGACAGGGGGAGGGCTACACCTTC.

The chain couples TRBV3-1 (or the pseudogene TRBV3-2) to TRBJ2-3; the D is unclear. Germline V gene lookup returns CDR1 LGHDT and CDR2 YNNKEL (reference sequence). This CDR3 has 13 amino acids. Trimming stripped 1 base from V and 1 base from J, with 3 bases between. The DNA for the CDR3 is TGTGCCAGCAGCCAAGCGGGCACAGATACGCAGTATTTT. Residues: CASSQAGTDTQYF.

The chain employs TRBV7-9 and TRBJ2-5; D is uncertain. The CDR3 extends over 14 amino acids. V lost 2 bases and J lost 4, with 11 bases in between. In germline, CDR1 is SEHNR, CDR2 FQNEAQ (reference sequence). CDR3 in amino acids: CASSLLVIGETQYF. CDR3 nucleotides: TGTGCCAGCAGCTTACTAGTGATTGGAGAGACCCAGTACTTC.

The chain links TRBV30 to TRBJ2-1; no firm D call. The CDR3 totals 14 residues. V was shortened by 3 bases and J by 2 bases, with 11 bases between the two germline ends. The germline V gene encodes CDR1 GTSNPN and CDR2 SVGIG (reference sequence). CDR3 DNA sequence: TGTGCCTGGAGGCGACTTCTGACCTACAATGAGCAGTTCTTC. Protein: CAWRRLLTYNEQFF.

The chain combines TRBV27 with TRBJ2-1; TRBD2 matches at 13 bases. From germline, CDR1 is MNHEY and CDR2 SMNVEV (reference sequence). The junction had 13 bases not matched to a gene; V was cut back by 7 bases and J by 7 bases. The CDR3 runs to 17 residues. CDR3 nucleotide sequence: TGTGCCAGCACGCCCTTAAAACTAGCGGGAGGGCCGAATGAGCAGTTCTTC. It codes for CASTPLKLAGGPNEQFF.

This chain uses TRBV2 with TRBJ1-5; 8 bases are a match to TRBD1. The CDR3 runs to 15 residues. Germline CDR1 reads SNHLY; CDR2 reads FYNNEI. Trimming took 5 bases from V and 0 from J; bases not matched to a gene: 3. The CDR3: CASSPTGVSNQPQHF. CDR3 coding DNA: TGTGCCAGCAGTCCGACAGGGGTTAGCAATCAGCCCCAGCATTTT.

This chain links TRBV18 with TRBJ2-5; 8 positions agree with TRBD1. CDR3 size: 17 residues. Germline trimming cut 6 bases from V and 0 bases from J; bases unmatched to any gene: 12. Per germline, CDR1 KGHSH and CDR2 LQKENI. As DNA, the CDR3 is TGTGCCAGCTCCCTCTTAACAGGGGGTGGTAACCAAGAGACCCAGTACTTC. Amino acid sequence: CASSLLTGGGNQETQYF.

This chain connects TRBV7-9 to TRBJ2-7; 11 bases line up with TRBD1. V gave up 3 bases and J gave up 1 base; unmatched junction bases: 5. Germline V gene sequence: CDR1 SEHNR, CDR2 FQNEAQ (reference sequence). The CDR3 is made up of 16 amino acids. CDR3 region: CASSLWDRGFSYEQYF. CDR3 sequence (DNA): TGTGCCAGCAGCTTGTGGGACAGGGGGTTTTCCTACGAGCAGTACTTC.

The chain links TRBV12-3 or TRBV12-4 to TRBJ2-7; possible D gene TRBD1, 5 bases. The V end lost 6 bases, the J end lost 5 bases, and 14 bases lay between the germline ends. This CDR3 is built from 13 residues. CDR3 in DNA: TGTGCCAGCAGCCTGGGGCTTTTTAACGAGCAGTACTTC. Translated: CASSLGLFNEQYF.

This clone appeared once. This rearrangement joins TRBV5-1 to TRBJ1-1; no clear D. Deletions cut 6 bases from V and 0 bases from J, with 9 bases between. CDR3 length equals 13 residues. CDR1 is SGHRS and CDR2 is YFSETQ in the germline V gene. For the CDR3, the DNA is TGCGCCAGCACCCTTCGGGTGAACACTGAAGCTTTCTTT. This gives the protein CASTLRVNTEAFF.

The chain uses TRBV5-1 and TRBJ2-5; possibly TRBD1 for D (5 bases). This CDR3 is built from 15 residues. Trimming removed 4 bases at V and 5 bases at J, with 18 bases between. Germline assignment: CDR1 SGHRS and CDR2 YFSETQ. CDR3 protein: CASSPTQGIRETQYF. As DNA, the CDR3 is TGCGCCAGCAGCCCGACGCAGGGCATTCGGGAGACCCAGTACTTC.

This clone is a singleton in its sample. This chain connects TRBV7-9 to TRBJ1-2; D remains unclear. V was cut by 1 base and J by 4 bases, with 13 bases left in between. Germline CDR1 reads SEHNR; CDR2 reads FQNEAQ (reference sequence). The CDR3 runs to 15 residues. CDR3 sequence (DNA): TGTGCCAGCAGCTTAGGGAGCTATTCTCTCTATGGCTACACCTTC. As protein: CASSLGSYSLYGYTF.

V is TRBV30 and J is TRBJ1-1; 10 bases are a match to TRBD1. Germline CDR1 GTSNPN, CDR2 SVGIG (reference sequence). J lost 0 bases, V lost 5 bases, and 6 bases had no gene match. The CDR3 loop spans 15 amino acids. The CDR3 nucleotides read TGTGCCTGGCGGACAGGGGGTCCTATGAACACTGAAGCTTTCTTT. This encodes CAWRTGGPMNTEAFF.

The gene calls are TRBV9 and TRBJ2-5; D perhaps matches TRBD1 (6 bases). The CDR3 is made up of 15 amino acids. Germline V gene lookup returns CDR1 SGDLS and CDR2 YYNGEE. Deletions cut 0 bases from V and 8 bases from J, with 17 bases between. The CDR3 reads CASSVVETGWGTQYF. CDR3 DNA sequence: TGTGCCAGCAGCGTAGTCGAGACAGGATGGGGTACCCAGTACTTC.

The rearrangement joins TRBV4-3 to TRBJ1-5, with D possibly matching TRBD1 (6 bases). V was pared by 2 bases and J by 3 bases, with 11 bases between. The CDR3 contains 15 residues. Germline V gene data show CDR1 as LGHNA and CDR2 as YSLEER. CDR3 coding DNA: TGCGCCAGCAGCCAAAATGGACAGAACAATCAGCCCCAGCATTTT. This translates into CASSQNGQNNQPQHF.

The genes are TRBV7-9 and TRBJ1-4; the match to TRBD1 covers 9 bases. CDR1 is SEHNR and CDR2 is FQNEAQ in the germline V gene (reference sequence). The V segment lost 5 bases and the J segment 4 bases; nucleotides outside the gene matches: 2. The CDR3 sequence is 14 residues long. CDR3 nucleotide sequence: TGTGCCAGCAGCACGGACAGGGGTAATGAAAAACTGTTTTTT. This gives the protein CASSTDRGNEKLFF.

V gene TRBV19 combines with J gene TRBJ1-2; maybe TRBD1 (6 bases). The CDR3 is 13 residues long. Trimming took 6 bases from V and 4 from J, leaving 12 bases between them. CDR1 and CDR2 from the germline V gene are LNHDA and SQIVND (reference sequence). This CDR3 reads CASSKQGPYGYTF. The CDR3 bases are TGTGCCAGTAGCAAACAGGGTCCCTATGGCTACACCTTC.

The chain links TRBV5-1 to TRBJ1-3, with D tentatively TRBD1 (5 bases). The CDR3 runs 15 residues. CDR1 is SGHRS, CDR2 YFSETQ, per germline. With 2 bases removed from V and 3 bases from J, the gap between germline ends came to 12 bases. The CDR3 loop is CASSLGQGFGNTIYF. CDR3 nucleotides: TGCGCCAGCAGCTTAGGGCAGGGATTTGGAAACACCATATATTTT.

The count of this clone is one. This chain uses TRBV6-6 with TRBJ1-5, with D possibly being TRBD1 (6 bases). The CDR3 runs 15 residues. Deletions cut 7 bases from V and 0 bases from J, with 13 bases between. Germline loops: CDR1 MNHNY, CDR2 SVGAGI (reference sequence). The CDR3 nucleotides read TGTGCCAGCACCAAAGGACAGTTTAGCAATCAGCCCCAGCATTTT. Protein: CASTKGQFSNQPQHF.

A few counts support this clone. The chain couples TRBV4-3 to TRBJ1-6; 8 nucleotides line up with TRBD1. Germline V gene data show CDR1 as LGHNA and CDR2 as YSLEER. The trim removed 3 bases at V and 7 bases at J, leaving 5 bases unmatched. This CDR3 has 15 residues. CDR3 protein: CASSHGWTGNSPLHF. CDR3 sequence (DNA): TGCGCCAGCAGCCATGGTTGGACAGGGAATTCACCCCTCCACTTT.

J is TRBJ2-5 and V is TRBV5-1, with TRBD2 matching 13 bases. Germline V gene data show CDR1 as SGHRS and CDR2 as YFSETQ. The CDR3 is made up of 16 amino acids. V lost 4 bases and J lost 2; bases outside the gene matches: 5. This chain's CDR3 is CASSLGLAGAQETQYF. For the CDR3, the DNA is TGCGCCAGCAGCCTAGGACTAGCGGGGGCACAAGAGACCCAGTACTTC.

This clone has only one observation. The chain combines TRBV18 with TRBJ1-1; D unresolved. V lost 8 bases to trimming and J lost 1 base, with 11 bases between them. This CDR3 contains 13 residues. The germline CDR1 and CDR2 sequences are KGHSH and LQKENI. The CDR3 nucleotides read TGTGCCAGCGCACGTTCAGAGAACACTGAAGCTTTCTTT. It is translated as CASARSENTEAFF.

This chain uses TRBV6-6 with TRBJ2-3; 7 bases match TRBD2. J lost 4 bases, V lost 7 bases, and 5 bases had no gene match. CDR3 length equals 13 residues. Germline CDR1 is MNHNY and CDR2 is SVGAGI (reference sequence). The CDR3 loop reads CASKASGSDTQYF. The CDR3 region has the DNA TGTGCCAGCAAGGCTAGCGGATCAGATACGCAGTATTTT.

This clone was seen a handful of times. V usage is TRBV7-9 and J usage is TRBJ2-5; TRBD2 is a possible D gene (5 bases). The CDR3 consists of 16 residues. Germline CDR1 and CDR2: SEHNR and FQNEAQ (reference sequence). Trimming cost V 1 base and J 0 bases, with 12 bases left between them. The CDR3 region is CASSLVPSSHQETQYF. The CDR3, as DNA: TGTGCCAGCAGCTTAGTCCCCTCTAGCCACCAAGAGACCCAGTACTTC.

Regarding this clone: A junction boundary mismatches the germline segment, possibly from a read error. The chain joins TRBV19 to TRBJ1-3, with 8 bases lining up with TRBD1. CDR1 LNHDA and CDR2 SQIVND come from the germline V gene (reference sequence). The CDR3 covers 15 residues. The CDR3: CASSDSGTGHPAVTF. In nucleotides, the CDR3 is TGTGCCAGTAGTGATTCCGGGACAGGCCATCCAGCGGTTACTTTT.

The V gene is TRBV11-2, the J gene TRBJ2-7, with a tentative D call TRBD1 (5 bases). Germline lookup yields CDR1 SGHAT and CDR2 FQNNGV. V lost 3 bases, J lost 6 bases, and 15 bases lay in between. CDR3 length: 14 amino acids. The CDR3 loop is CASSFSDIYGEQYF. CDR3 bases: TGTGCCAGCAGCTTTTCGGACATCTATGGCGAGCAGTACTTC.

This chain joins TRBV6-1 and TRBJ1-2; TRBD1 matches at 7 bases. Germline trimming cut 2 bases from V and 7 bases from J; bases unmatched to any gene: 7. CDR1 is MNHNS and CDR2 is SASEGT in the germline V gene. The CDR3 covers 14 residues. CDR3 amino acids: CASSETGAGAGYTF. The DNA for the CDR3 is TGTGCCAGCAGTGAAACAGGGGCAGGTGCTGGCTACACCTTC.

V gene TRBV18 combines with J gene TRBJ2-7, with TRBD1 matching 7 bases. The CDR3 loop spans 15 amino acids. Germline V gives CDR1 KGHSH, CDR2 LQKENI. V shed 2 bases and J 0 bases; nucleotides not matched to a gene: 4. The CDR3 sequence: CASSPGTAFSYEQYF. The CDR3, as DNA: TGTGCCAGCTCACCAGGGACAGCTTTCTCCTACGAGCAGTACTTC.

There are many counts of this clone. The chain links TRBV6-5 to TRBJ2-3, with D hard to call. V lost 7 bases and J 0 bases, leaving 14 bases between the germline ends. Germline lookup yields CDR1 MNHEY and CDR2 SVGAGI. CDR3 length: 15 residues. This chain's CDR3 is CASKVGPASTDTQYF. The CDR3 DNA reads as TGTGCCAGCAAGGTGGGCCCCGCTAGCACAGATACGCAGTATTTT.